Presented here are 3 T cell receptor beta chains from one specimen sequenced in a study of blood T cell repertoires in COVID-19. Clones were read by immunoSEQ multiplex PCR, and TCRdb kept only the in-frame ones, dropping some. The sample holds 95,000 to 110,000 clones; roughly 80% are singletons and the top ten take about 4%. Sequencing was done on a sample of peripheral blood. The receptors shown here come from a human donor in a cohort sampled during active COVID-19.

This chain links TRBV6-5 with TRBJ1-4, with 8 bases aligning to TRBD1. The CDR3 has 14 residues. The V and J ends lost 6 bases and 8 bases, in that order; junction bases with no gene match: 8. Germline CDR1 reads MNHEY; CDR2 reads SVGAGI. CDR3 sequence: CASSPGQVGEKLFF. CDR3 bases: TGTGCCAGCAGCCCGGGACAGGTTGGAGAAAAACTGTTTTTT.

This clone was counted only a few times. This rearrangement joins TRBV7-9 to TRBJ2-3, with TRBD2 matching over 10 bases. Trimming at V came to 6 bases and at J to 4 bases, leaving 7 bases not matched to a gene. The CDR3 has 15 residues. The germline gives CDR1 SEHNR, CDR2 FQNEAQ (reference sequence). The CDR3: CASSSLAGVPDTQYF. Written as DNA, the CDR3 is TGTGCCAGCAGTTCTCTAGCGGGAGTCCCAGATACGCAGTATTTT.

The chain is built from TRBV4-1 and TRBJ2-2; 13 nucleotides line up with TRBD2. V shed 4 bases, J shed 7 bases, and the junction held 9 bases outside the gene matches. There are 17 residues in the CDR3. Germline V gene sequence: CDR1 MGHRA, CDR2 YSYEKL. The CDR3 region has the DNA TGCGCCAGCAGCCCTACTAGCGGGAGGGCCTTTGGCGGGGAGCTGTTTTTT. Protein sequence: CASSPTSGRAFGGELFF.